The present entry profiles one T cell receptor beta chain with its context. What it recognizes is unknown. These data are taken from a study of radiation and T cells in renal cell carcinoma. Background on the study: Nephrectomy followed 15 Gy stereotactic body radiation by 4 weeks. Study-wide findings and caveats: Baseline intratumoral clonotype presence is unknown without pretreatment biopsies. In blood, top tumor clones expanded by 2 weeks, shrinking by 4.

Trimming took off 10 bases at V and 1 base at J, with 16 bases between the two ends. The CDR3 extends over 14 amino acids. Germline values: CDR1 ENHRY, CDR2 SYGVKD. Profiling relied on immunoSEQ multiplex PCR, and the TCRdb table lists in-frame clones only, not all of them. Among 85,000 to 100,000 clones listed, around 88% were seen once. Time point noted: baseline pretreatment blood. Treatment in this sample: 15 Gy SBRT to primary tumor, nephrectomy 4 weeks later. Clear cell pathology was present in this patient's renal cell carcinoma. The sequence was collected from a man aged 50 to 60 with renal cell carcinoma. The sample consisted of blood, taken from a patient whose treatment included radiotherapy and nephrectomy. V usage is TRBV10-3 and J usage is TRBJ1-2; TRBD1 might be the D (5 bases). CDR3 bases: TGTGCCACCCAGAGATCAGGGTTTAACTATGGCTACACCTTC. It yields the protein CATQRSGFNYGYTF.